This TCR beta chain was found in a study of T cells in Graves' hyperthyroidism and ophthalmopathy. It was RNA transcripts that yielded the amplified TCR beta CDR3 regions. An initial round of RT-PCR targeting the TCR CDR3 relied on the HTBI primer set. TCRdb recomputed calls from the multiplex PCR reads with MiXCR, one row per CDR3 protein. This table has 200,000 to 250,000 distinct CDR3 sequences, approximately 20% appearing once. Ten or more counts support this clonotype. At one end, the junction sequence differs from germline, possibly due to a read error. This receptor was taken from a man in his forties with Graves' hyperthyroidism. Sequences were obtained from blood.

The CDR3, as DNA: TGTGCCAGCAGCCTAGCCCTGGAGACCCAGTACTTC. Translating it yields CASSLALETQYF. This chain joins TRBV7-2 and TRBJ2-5; the D gene is possibly TRBD2 (5 bases). The CDR3 is made up of 12 amino acids. In germline, CDR1 is SGHTA, CDR2 FQGNSA. Combining the CDR3 with reference TRBV7-2 and TRBJ2-5 gives the whole variable domain GAGVSQSPSNKVTEKGKDVELRCDPISGHTALYWYRQSLGQGLEFLIYFQGNSAPDKSGLPSDRFSAERTGGSVSTLTIQRTQQEDSAVYLCASSLALETQYFGPGTRLLVL.